This T cell receptor (beta chain) emerged from a study of tumor and adjacent non-tumor tissue in lung cancer. Looking at the study overall: Patients were aged about 30 to 85, nine to eleven men and about five women, stage I to III.

This clonotype was observed many times. Its antigen is currently unknown. Study findings and constraints: Higher tumor TCR diversity was associated with shorter survival.

The library came from three nested PCR rounds adapted from ARM-PCR protocols. TCRdb used MiXCR to reprocess the multiplex PCR reads, holding one entry per CDR3 protein. Of approximately 110,000 distinct CDR3 sequences listed, about 65% are singletons. The J segment lost 4 bases and the V segment lost 7 bases, leaving 3 bases of the junction unmatched. Germline CDR1 is MNHEY and CDR2 is SVGEGT. This CDR3 spans 14 amino acids. RNA was extracted from bulk tissue without any cell sorting. Distant lung tissue was collected more than 3 cm away from the tumor edge. Newly diagnosed lung cancer patients had thoracic surgery in China, August–November 2014, without prior chemotherapy.

This clonotype originated in a man aged 55 to 69 with non-small cell lung cancer. The rearrangement links TRBV6-2 or TRBV6-3 to TRBJ2-1; TRBD2 matches at 11 bases. Source material: distant non-tumor lung tissue. CDR3: CASMGLAVYNEQFF. The CDR3 region has the DNA TGTGCCAGCATGGGACTAGCGGTTTACAATGAGCAGTTCTTC.